The rows below give T cell receptor beta chains drawn from one sample of a study of blood T cell repertoires in COVID-19. Sequencing was performed with immunoSEQ multiplex PCR; in TCRdb, only in-frame clones are kept and a portion is missing. Of more than 150,000 clones listed, approximately 86% were seen once; the top ten hold under 2.5%. Sequenced input: peripheral blood. These receptors came from a woman aged 70 to 79 with acute or convalescent COVID-19. The CDR3 runs from the conserved cysteine through the conserved F or W. Fields, in order: clone size, D gene, J gene, V gene, CDR3 protein, CDR3 DNA. A D gene is named only where the DNA matches it firmly. Where a row states a size, it is once, few, many or the class of an expanded clone; other rows omit it.

clone size: NA; D gene: NA; J gene: TRBJ1-2; V gene: TRBV3-1/TRBV3-2; CDR3 protein: CASSQDRGSYGYTF; CDR3 DNA: TGTGCCAGCAGCCAAGATCGGGGGTCTTATGGCTACACCTTC
clone size: NA; D gene: TRBD2; J gene: TRBJ2-3; V gene: TRBV7-2; CDR3 protein: CASSLGLAGRRTDTQYF; CDR3 DNA: TGTGCCAGCAGCTTAGGACTAGCGGGGAGACGCACAGATACGCAGTATTTT
clone size: NA; D gene: NA; J gene: TRBJ1-1; V gene: TRBV3-1/TRBV3-2; CDR3 protein: CASSRRGLNTEAFF; CDR3 DNA: TGTGCCAGCAGCCGGAGGGGTCTGAACACTGAAGCTTTCTTT
clone size: NA; D gene: NA; J gene: TRBJ1-2; V gene: TRBV12-3/TRBV12-4; CDR3 protein: CASAAASSYGYTF; CDR3 DNA: TGTGCCAGCGCGGCAGCCTCCTCCTATGGCTACACCTTC
clone size: NA; D gene: NA; J gene: TRBJ2-5; V gene: TRBV18; CDR3 protein: CASSPEETQYF; CDR3 DNA: TGTGCCAGCTCACCAGAGGAGACCCAGTACTTC
clone size: NA; D gene: TRBD2; J gene: TRBJ2-1; V gene: TRBV5-1; CDR3 protein: CASSLAGLDLYNEQFF; CDR3 DNA: TGCGCCAGCAGCTTGGCTGGACTAGACCTCTACAATGAGCAGTTCTTC
clone size: NA; D gene: TRBD1; J gene: TRBJ1-5; V gene: TRBV19; CDR3 protein: CASSNFRGSQGRQQPQHF; CDR3 DNA: TGTGCCAGTAGTAATTTCAGGGGATCACAGGGGCGTCAACAGCCCCAGCATTTT
clone size: NA; D gene: TRBD1; J gene: TRBJ1-2; V gene: TRBV12-3/TRBV12-4; CDR3 protein: CASSHRGAYTF; CDR3 DNA: TGTGCCAGCAGCCACAGGGGCGCCTACACCTTC
clone size: NA; D gene: NA; J gene: TRBJ1-1; V gene: TRBV6-6; CDR3 protein: CASVGGGYTEAFF; CDR3 DNA: TGTGCCAGCGTCGGGGGGGGCTACACTGAAGCTTTCTTT
clone size: NA; D gene: NA; J gene: TRBJ1-1; V gene: TRBV18; CDR3 protein: CASQKGGGTEAFF; CDR3 DNA: TGTGCCAGCCAGAAAGGGGGGGGTACTGAAGCTTTCTTT
clone size: NA; D gene: NA; J gene: TRBJ1-4; V gene: TRBV30; CDR3 protein: CAWSVQATNEKLFF; CDR3 DNA: TGTGCCTGGAGTGTACAGGCAACTAATGAAAAACTGTTTTTT
clone size: NA; D gene: NA; J gene: TRBJ1-1; V gene: TRBV7-8; CDR3 protein: CASSFRGNTEAFF; CDR3 DNA: TGTGCCAGCAGCTTCAGGGGGAACACTGAAGCTTTCTTT
clone size: NA; D gene: TRBD1; J gene: TRBJ1-2; V gene: TRBV24-1; CDR3 protein: CATSARQGSYGYTF; CDR3 DNA: TGTGCCACCAGTGCTAGACAGGGCTCCTATGGCTACACCTTC
clone size: NA; D gene: NA; J gene: TRBJ1-2; V gene: TRBV7-8; CDR3 protein: CASSWGQNYGYTF; CDR3 DNA: TGTGCCAGCAGCTGGGGACAAAACTATGGCTACACCTTC
clone size: NA; D gene: NA; J gene: TRBJ1-6; V gene: TRBV11-2; CDR3 protein: CASKGQPVSPLHF; CDR3 DNA: TGTGCCAGTAAAGGACAGCCGGTTTCACCCCTCCACTTT
clone size: NA; D gene: TRBD2; J gene: TRBJ2-5; V gene: TRBV5-5; CDR3 protein: CASSLLRPGLARETQYF; CDR3 DNA: TGTGCCAGCAGCTTATTACGGCCGGGACTAGCAAGAGAGACCCAGTACTTC
clone size: NA; D gene: TRBD1; J gene: TRBJ1-3; V gene: TRBV7-8; CDR3 protein: CASSPRQGDSGNTIYF; CDR3 DNA: TGTGCCAGCAGCCCTCGACAGGGGGACTCTGGAAACACCATATATTTT
clone size: NA; D gene: TRBD1; J gene: TRBJ2-2; V gene: TRBV19; CDR3 protein: CATGQGALATGELFF; CDR3 DNA: TGTGCCACAGGGCAGGGGGCGCTTGCCACCGGGGAGCTGTTTTTT
clone size: NA; D gene: NA; J gene: TRBJ1-5; V gene: TRBV5-1; CDR3 protein: CASSPYSGSNQPQHF; CDR3 DNA: TGCGCCAGCAGCCCGTACAGTGGTAGCAATCAGCCCCAGCATTTT
clone size: NA; D gene: TRBD2; J gene: TRBJ2-5; V gene: TRBV18; CDR3 protein: CASSPQQRGTLQETQYF; CDR3 DNA: TGTGCCAGCTCACCACAGCAGCGGGGGACATTACAAGAGACCCAGTACTTC
clone size: once; D gene: NA; J gene: TRBJ2-6; V gene: TRBV4-3; CDR3 protein: CASSPTVISGANVLTF; CDR3 DNA: TGCGCCAGCAGCCCGACAGTGATCTCTGGGGCCAACGTCCTGACTTTC
clone size: NA; D gene: NA; J gene: TRBJ2-2; V gene: TRBV5-1; CDR3 protein: CASSVQPTQRVTGELFF; CDR3 DNA: TGCGCCAGCAGCGTCCAACCGACCCAGCGGGTCACCGGGGAGCTGTTTTTT
clone size: NA; D gene: NA; J gene: TRBJ1-4; V gene: TRBV2; CDR3 protein: CASSAQGWGEKLFF; CDR3 DNA: TGTGCCAGCAGCGCACAGGGTTGGGGGGAAAAACTGTTTTTT
clone size: NA; D gene: TRBD1; J gene: TRBJ1-1; V gene: TRBV7-8; CDR3 protein: CASSLGQVDNEAFF; CDR3 DNA: TGTGCCAGCAGCCTGGGACAGGTTGATAATGAAGCTTTCTTT
clone size: NA; D gene: TRBD1; J gene: TRBJ2-3; V gene: TRBV18; CDR3 protein: CASSPRQGHTDTQYF; CDR3 DNA: TGTGCCAGCTCACCCCGACAGGGACATACAGATACGCAGTATTTT
clone size: NA; D gene: TRBD1; J gene: TRBJ1-3; V gene: TRBV5-6; CDR3 protein: CASQWTGGMDTIYF; CDR3 DNA: TGTGCCAGCCAATGGACAGGGGGCATGGACACCATATATTTT
clone size: NA; D gene: NA; J gene: TRBJ2-3; V gene: TRBV5-1; CDR3 protein: CASSFQGARITDTQYF; CDR3 DNA: TGCGCCAGCAGCTTTCAAGGGGCGCGGATCACAGATACGCAGTATTTT
clone size: NA; D gene: TRBD2; J gene: TRBJ2-5; V gene: TRBV5-6; CDR3 protein: CASSRTSGGTQYF; CDR3 DNA: TGTGCCAGCAGCCGGACTAGCGGGGGGACCCAGTACTTC
clone size: NA; D gene: TRBD1; J gene: TRBJ2-1; V gene: TRBV19; CDR3 protein: CASSVTGVSYNEQFF; CDR3 DNA: TGTGCCAGTAGTGTGACAGGGGTCTCCTACAATGAGCAGTTCTTC
clone size: NA; D gene: TRBD2; J gene: TRBJ2-2; V gene: TRBV9; CDR3 protein: CASSIRGGLTGELFF; CDR3 DNA: TGTGCCAGCAGCATCCGCGGGGGGCTGACTGGGGAGCTGTTTTTT
clone size: NA; D gene: TRBD2; J gene: TRBJ2-5; V gene: TRBV7-2; CDR3 protein: CASSSARLAGGQETQYF; CDR3 DNA: TGTGCCAGCAGCTCCGCCCGGCTAGCGGGGGGGCAAGAGACCCAGTACTTC
clone size: once; D gene: TRBD2; J gene: TRBJ2-5; V gene: TRBV13; CDR3 protein: CASSLDVAGAHKTQYF; CDR3 DNA: TGTGCCAGCAGCTTAGATGTAGCGGGGGCCCACAAGACCCAGTACTTC
clone size: NA; D gene: TRBD1; J gene: TRBJ1-4; V gene: TRBV4-1; CDR3 protein: CASSQSGTGSEKLFF; CDR3 DNA: TGCGCCAGCAGCCAGTCAGGGACAGGAAGTGAAAAACTGTTTTTT
clone size: NA; D gene: TRBD1; J gene: TRBJ2-1; V gene: TRBV6-5; CDR3 protein: CASSYSGQGSYNEQFF; CDR3 DNA: TGTGCCAGCAGTTACTCAGGACAGGGTTCCTACAATGAGCAGTTCTTC
clone size: NA; D gene: TRBD1; J gene: TRBJ2-1; V gene: TRBV6-5; CDR3 protein: CASSSPKTGSDEQFF; CDR3 DNA: TGTGCCAGCAGTTCCCCGAAGACAGGGTCCGATGAGCAGTTCTTC
clone size: NA; D gene: NA; J gene: TRBJ1-2; V gene: TRBV19; CDR3 protein: CATGGSPYGYTF; CDR3 DNA: TGTGCCACCGGAGGCAGTCCCTATGGCTACACCTTC
clone size: NA; D gene: TRBD1; J gene: TRBJ1-1; V gene: TRBV5-1; CDR3 protein: CASSRALGTELNTEAFF; CDR3 DNA: TGCGCCAGCAGCAGGGCCCTCGGGACAGAACTTAACACTGAAGCTTTCTTT
clone size: NA; D gene: TRBD1; J gene: TRBJ1-2; V gene: TRBV29-1; CDR3 protein: CSVETSGGAYGYTF; CDR3 DNA: TGCAGCGTTGAGACGTCAGGGGGCGCCTATGGCTACACCTTC
clone size: NA; D gene: TRBD1; J gene: TRBJ1-2; V gene: TRBV2; CDR3 protein: CASSWDRVGYGYTF; CDR3 DNA: TGTGCCAGCAGTTGGGACAGGGTCGGCTATGGCTACACCTTC
clone size: few; D gene: NA; J gene: TRBJ1-5; V gene: TRBV15; CDR3 protein: CATSRDNGNQPQHF; CDR3 DNA: TGTGCCACCAGCAGAGATAATGGCAATCAGCCCCAGCATTTT
clone size: few; D gene: NA; J gene: TRBJ1-4; V gene: TRBV11-2; CDR3 protein: CASSQSTTEAEKLFF; CDR3 DNA: TGTGCCAGCAGCCAATCGACCACTGAGGCTGAAAAACTGTTTTTT
clone size: NA; D gene: NA; J gene: TRBJ1-2; V gene: TRBV2; CDR3 protein: CASNGRRGGDRPYGYTF; CDR3 DNA: TGTGCCAGCAATGGGAGGCGAGGGGGGGATAGACCATATGGCTACACCTTC
clone size: NA; D gene: NA; J gene: TRBJ2-5; V gene: TRBV3-1/TRBV3-2; CDR3 protein: CASSQGGGQARYF; CDR3 DNA: TGTGCCAGCAGCCAAGGGGGGGGCCAGGCCCGGTACTTC
clone size: NA; D gene: NA; J gene: TRBJ2-1; V gene: TRBV7-3; CDR3 protein: CASSLGGPPNEQFF; CDR3 DNA: TGTGCCAGCAGCTTAGGAGGCCCTCCCAATGAGCAGTTCTTC
clone size: NA; D gene: NA; J gene: TRBJ1-5; V gene: TRBV10-3; CDR3 protein: CAISETTGRGNQPQHF; CDR3 DNA: TGTGCCATCAGTGAGACGACGGGAAGGGGCAATCAGCCCCAGCATTTT
clone size: NA; D gene: TRBD2; J gene: TRBJ2-3; V gene: TRBV18; CDR3 protein: CASSPAGATDTQYF; CDR3 DNA: TGTGCCAGCTCACCGGCGGGAGCCACAGATACGCAGTATTTT
clone size: NA; D gene: NA; J gene: TRBJ1-5; V gene: TRBV2; CDR3 protein: CASSKEGGSLEPQHF; CDR3 DNA: TGTGCCAGCAGCAAAGAGGGAGGTAGCCTGGAGCCCCAGCATTTT
clone size: once; D gene: NA; J gene: TRBJ1-1; V gene: TRBV18; CDR3 protein: CASSPPQGTEAFF; CDR3 DNA: TGTGCCAGCTCACCACCGCAGGGCACTGAAGCTTTCTTT
clone size: NA; D gene: NA; J gene: TRBJ2-5; V gene: TRBV6-1; CDR3 protein: CASSDSQETQYF; CDR3 DNA: TGTGCCAGCAGTGACAGCCAAGAGACCCAGTACTTC